The entry below gives a single T cell receptor beta chain sequence along with its context. This record belongs to a study of T cells in Graves' hyperthyroidism and ophthalmopathy. V lost 3 bases and J 2 bases, leaving 21 bases between the germline ends. Germline loops: CDR1 LNHDA, CDR2 SQIVND (reference sequence). This CDR3 spans 18 amino acids. RNA transcripts provided the source from which TCR beta CDR3 regions were amplified. An initial round of RT-PCR targeting the TCR CDR3 relied on the HTBI primer set. A single record per CDR3 protein comes from TCRdb applying MiXCR to the multiplex PCR reads. Seen here are around 500,000 distinct CDR3 sequences, approximately 22% observed once, and the top ten hold 49%. Each ophthalmopathy patient scored at least 3 on the Clinical Activity Score and at least 4 on NOSPECS grade, with duration under 3 months.

This sequence joins TRBV19 and TRBJ2-3; D is possibly TRBD2 (5 bases). The source of this sequence is a woman in her seventies with Graves' ophthalmopathy. The sequenced material came from blood. The CDR3 is CASSMDPRVFGNTDTQYF. The CDR3 DNA is TGTGCCAGTAGTATGGACCCGAGGGTATTCGGGAACACAGATACGCAGTATTTT.